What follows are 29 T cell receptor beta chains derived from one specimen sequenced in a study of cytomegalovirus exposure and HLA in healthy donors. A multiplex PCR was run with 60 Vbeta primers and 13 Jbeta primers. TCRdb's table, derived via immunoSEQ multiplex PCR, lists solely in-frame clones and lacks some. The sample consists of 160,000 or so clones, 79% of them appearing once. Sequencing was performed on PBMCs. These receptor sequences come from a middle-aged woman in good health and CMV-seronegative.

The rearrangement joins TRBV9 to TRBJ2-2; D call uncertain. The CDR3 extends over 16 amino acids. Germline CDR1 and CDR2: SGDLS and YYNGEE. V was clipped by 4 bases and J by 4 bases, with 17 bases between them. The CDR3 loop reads CASSPTGWPGTGELFF. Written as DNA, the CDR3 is TGTGCCAGCAGCCCTACCGGGTGGCCTGGCACCGGGGAGCTGTTTTTT. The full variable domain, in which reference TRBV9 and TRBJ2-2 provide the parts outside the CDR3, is DSGVTQTPKHLITATGQRVTLRCSPRSGDLSVYWYQQSLDQGLQFLIQYYNGEERAKGNILERFSAQQFPDLHSELNLSSLELGDSALYFCASSPTGWPGTGELFFGEGSRLTVL.

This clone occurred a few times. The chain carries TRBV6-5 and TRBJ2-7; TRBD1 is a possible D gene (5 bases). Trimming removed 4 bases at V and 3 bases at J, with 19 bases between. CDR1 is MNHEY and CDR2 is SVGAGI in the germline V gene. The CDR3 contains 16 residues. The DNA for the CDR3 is TGTGCCAGCAGTTCTGACAGTTCAGGGCTTAACTACGAGCAGTACTTC. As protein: CASSSDSSGLNYEQYF.

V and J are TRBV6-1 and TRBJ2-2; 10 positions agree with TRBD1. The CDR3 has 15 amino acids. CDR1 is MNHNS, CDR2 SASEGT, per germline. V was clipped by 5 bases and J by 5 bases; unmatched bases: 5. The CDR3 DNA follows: TGTGCCAGCAGTTCGGACAGGGGGGTGACCGGGGAGCTGTTTTTT. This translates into CASSSDRGVTGELFF.

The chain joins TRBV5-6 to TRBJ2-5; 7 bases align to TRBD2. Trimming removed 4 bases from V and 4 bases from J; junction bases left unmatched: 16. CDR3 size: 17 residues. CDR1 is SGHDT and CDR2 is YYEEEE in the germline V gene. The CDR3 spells CASSPPLGTMAGETQYF. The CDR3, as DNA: TGTGCCAGCAGCCCCCCCTTGGGGACTATGGCGGGAGAGACCCAGTACTTC.

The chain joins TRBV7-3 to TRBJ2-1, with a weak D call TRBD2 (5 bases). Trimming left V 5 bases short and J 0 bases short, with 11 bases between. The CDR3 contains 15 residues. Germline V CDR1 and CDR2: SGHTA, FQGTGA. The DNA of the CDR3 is TGTGCCAGCAGCCGAAATAGCGTCTCCTACAATGAGCAGTTCTTC. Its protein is CASSRNSVSYNEQFF. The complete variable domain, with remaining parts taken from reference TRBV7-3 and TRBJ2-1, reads GAGVSQTPSNKVTEKGKYVELRCDPISGHTALYWYRQSLGQGPEFLIYFQGTGAADDSGLPNDRFFAVRPEGSVSTLKIQRTERGDSAVYLCASSRNSVSYNEQFFGPGTRLTVL.

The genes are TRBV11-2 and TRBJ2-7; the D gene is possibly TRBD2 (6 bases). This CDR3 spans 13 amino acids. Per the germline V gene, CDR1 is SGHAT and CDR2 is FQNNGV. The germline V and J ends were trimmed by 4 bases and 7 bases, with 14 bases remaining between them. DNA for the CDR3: TGTGCCAGCAGCTCCTCATTGGGGGGAGAGCAGTACTTC. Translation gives CASSSSLGGEQYF.

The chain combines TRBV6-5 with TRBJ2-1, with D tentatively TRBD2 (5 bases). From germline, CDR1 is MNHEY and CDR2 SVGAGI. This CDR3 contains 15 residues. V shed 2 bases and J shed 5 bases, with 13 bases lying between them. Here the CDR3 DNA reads TGTGCCAGCAGTTACGGGAGCGATCTCAACAATGAGCAGTTCTTC. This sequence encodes CASSYGSDLNNEQFF.

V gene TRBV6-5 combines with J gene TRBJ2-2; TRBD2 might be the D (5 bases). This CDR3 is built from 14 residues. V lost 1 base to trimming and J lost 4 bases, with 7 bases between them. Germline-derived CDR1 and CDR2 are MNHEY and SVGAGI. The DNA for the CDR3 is TGTGCCAGCAGTTACTACGGGGTCACCGGGGAGCTGTTTTTT. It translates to CASSYYGVTGELFF.

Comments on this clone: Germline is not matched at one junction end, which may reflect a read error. The CDR3 DNA is TGCGCCAGCAGCAGGCGCAGTCAGGGGGAGACCCGGTACTTC. Protein product: CASSRRSQGETRYF. The V call is TRBV5-1, the J call TRBJ2-5, with 7 bases matching TRBD1. The CDR3 totals 14 residues. Per germline, CDR1 SGHRS and CDR2 YFSETQ.

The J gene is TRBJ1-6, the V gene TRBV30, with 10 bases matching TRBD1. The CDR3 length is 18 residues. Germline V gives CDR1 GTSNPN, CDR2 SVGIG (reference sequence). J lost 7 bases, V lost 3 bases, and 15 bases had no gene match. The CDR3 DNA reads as TGTGCCTGGAGGAAAGGGACAGGGGCTCCCCCTGGCAATTCACCCCTCCACTTT. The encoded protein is CAWRKGTGAPPGNSPLHF.

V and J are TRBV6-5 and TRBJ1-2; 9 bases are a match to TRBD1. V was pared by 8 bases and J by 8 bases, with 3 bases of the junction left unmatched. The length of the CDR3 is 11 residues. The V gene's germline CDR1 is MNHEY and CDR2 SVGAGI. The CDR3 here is CASGTGIGYTF. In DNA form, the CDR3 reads TGTGCCAGCGGGACAGGGATAGGCTACACCTTC.

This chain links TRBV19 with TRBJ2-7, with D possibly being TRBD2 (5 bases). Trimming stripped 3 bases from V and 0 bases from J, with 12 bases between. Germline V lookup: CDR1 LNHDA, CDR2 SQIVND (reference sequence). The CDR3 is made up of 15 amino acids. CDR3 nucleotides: TGTGCCAGTAGTATTGAGGGTTGGGGCTCCTACGAGCAGTACTTC. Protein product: CASSIEGWGSYEQYF.

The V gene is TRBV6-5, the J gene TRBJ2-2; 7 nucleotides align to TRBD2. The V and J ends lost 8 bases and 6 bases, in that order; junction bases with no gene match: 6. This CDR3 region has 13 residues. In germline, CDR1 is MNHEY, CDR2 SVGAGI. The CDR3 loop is CASSREHAGELFF. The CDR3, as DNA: TGTGCCAGCTCGCGGGAGCACGCCGGGGAGCTGTTTTTT.

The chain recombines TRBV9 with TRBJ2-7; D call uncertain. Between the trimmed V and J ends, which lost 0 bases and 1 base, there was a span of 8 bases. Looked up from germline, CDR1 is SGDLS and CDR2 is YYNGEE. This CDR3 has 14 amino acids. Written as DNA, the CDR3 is TGTGCCAGCAGCGTAGCGAGTCGTTCCTACGAGCAGTACTTC. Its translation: CASSVASRSYEQYF.

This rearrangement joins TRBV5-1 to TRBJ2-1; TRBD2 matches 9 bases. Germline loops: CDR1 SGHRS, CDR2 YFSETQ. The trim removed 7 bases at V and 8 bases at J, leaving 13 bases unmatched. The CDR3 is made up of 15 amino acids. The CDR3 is CASSPAGGPFDEQFF. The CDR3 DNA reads TGCGCCAGCTCCCCCGCGGGAGGGCCTTTCGATGAGCAGTTCTTC. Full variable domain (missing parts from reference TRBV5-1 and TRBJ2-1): KAGVTQTPRYLIKTRGQQVTLSCSPISGHRSVSWYQQTPGQGLQFLFEYFSETQRNKGNFPGRFSGRQFSNSRSEMNVSTLELGDSALYLCASSPAGGPFDEQFFGPGTRLTVL.

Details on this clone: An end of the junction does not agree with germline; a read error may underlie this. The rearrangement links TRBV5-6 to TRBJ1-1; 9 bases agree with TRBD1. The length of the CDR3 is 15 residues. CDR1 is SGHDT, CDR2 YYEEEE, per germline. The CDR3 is CASTPRDRVKTEAFF. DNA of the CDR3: TGTGCCAGCACCCCCAGGGACAGGGTGAAAACTGAAGCTTTCTTT.

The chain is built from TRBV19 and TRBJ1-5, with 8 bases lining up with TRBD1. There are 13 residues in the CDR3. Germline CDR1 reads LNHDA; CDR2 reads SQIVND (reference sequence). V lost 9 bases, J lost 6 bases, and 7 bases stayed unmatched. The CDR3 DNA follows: TGTGCCAGCCTGGGACAGGAGATTCAGCCCCAGCATTTT. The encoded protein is CASLGQEIQPQHF.

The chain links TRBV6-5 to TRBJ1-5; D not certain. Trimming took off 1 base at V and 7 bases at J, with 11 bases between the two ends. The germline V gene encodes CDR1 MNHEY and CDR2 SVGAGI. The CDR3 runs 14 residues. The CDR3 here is CASSYLGFGQPQHF. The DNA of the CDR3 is TGTGCCAGCAGTTACTTGGGTTTCGGGCAGCCCCAGCATTTT.

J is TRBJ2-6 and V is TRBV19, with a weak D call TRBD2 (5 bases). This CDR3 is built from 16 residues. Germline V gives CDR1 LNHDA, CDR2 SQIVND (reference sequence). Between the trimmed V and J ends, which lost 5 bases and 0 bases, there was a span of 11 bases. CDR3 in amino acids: CASSLRGFSGANVLTF. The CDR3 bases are TGTGCCAGTAGTCTTAGAGGGTTCTCTGGGGCCAACGTCCTGACTTTC.

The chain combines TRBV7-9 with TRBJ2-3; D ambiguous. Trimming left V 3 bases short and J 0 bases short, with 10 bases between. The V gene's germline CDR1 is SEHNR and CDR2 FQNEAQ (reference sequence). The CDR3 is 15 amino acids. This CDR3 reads CASSFGTASTDTQYF. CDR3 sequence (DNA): TGTGCCAGCAGCTTTGGTACTGCTAGCACAGATACGCAGTATTTT.

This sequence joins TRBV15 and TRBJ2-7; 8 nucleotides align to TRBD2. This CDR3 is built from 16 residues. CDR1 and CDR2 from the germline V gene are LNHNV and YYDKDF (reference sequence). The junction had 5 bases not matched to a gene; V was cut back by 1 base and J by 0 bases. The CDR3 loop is CATSRGSGTSSYEQYF. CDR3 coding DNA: TGTGCCACCAGCAGAGGTAGCGGGACGAGCTCCTACGAGCAGTACTTC.

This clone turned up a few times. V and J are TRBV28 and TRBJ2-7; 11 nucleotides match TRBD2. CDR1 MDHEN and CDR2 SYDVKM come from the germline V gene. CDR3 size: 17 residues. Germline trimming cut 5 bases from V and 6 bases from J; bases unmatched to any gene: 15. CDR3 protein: CASSPQGLAGGQGEQYF. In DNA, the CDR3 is TGTGCCAGCAGTCCCCAAGGGCTAGCGGGAGGACAAGGCGAGCAGTACTTC. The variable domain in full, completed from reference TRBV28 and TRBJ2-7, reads DVKVTQSSRYLVKRTGEKVFLECVQDMDHENMFWYRQDPGLGLRLIYFSYDVKMKEKGDIPEGYSVSREKKERFSLILESASTNQTSMYLCASSPQGLAGGQGEQYFGPGTRLTVT.

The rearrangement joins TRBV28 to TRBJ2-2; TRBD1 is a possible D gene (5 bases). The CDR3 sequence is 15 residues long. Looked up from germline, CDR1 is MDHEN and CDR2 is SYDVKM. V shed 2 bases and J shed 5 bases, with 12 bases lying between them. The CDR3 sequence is CASSLLGHLTGELFF. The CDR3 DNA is TGTGCCAGCAGTTTACTCGGACATTTGACCGGGGAGCTGTTTTTT.

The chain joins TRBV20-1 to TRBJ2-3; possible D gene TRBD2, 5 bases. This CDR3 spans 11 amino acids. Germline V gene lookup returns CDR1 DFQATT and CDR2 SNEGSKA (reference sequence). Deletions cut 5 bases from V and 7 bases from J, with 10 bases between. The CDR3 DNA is TGCAGTGCTGCGACTATCCATACGCAGTATTTT. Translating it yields CSAATIHTQYF.

The CDR3 nucleotides read TGTGCCATCCTTCTCGGGGGGCTCGGGGGTAATTCACCCCTCCACTTT. Residues: CAILLGGLGGNSPLHF. The chain joins TRBV7-2 to TRBJ1-6; D may be TRBD1 (6 bases). Trimming pared 10 bases from V and 6 bases from J, leaving 22 bases between. Germline-derived CDR1 and CDR2 are SGHTA and FQGNSA. The CDR3 is 16 amino acids.

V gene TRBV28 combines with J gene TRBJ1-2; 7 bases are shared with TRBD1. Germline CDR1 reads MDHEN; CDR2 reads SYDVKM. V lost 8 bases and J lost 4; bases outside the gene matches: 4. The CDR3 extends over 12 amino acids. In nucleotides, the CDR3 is TGTGCCAGCGGGACAGTTACCTATGGCTACACCTTC. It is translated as CASGTVTYGYTF.

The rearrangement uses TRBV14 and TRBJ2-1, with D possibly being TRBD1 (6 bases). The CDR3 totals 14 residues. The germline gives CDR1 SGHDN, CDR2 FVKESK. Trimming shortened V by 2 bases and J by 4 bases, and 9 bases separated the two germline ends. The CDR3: CASSQFTGYNEQFF. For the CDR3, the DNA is TGTGCCAGCAGCCAATTTACAGGGTACAATGAGCAGTTCTTC.

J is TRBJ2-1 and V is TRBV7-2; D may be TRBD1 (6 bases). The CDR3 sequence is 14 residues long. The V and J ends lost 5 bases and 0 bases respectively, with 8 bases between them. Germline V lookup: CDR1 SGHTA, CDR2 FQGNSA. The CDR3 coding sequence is TGTGCCAGCAGCACGGACAGCTCCTACAATGAGCAGTTCTTC. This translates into CASSTDSSYNEQFF.

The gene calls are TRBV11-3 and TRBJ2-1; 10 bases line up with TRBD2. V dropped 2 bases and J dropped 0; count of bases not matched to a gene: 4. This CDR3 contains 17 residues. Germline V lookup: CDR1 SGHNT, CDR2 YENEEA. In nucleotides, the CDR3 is TGTGCCAGCAGCTTACTAGCGGGAGATAGCTCCTACAATGAGCAGTTCTTC. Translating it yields CASSLLAGDSSYNEQFF.